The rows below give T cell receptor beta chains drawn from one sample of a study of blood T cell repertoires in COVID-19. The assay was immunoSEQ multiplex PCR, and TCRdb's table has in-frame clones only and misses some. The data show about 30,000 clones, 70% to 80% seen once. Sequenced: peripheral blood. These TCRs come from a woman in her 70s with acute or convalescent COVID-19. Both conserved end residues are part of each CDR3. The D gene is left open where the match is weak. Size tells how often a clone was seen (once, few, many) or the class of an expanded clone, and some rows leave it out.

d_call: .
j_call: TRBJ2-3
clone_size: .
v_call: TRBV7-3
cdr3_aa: CASSRGTSTDTQYF
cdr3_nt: TGTGCCAGCAGCCGCGGAACTAGCACAGATACGCAGTATTTT

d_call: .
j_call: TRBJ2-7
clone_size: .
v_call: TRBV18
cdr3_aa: CASSPESYEQYF
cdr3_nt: TGTGCCAGCTCACCCGAGTCCTACGAGCAGTACTTC

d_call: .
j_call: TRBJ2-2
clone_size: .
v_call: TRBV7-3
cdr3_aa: CASSLRPSANTGELFF
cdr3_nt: TGTGCCAGCAGCTTAAGGCCATCCGCGAACACCGGGGAGCTGTTTTTT

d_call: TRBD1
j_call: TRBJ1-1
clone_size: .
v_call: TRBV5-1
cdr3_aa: CASKLSRGLTEAFF
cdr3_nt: TGCGCCAGCAAGCTCTCCAGGGGGTTGACTGAAGCTTTCTTT

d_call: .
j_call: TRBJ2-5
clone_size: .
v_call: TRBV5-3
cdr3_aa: CARSSNPEETQYF
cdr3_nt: TGTGCCAGAAGCTCCAACCCGGAGGAGACCCAGTACTTC

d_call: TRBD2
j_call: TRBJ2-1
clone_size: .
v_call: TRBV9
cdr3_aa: CASSVEVAGGGEQFF
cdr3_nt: TGTGCCAGCAGCGTAGAGGTAGCGGGGGGTGGTGAGCAGTTCTTC

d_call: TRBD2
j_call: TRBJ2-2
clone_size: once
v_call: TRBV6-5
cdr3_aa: CASTHSLGGGAGELFF
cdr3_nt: TGTGCCAGCACTCACTCGCTTGGCGGGGGGGCCGGGGAGCTGTTTTTT

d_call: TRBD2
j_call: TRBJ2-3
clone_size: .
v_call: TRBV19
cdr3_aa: CATHPGDFAGGPDTQYF
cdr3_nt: TGTGCCACCCATCCCGGCGATTTTGCGGGAGGCCCAGATACGCAGTATTTT

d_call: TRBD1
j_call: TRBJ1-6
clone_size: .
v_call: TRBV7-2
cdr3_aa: CASTRPGQGALNSPLHF
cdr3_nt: TGTGCCAGCACCCGCCCGGGACAGGGGGCTCTTAATTCACCCCTCCACTTT

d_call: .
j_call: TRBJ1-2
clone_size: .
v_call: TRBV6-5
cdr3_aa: CASSSIGGSGYGYTF
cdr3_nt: TGTGCCAGCAGTTCTATTGGGGGGTCCGGGTATGGCTACACCTTC

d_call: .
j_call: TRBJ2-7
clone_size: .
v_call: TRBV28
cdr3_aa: CASRRGGYEQYF
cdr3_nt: TGTGCCAGCAGAAGAGGGGGCTACGAGCAGTACTTC

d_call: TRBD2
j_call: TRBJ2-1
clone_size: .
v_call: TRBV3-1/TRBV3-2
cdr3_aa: CASSQVKQGLPGNEQFF
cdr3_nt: TGTGCCAGCAGCCAAGTTAAGCAGGGACTACCGGGCAATGAGCAGTTCTTC

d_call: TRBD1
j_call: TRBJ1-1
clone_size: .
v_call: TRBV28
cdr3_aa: CASSFSLPGQGIAEAFF
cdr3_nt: TGTGCCAGCAGTTTTTCTCTGCCGGGACAGGGAATCGCTGAAGCTTTCTTT

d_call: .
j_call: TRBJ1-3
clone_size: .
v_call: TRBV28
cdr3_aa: CASTGTGNTIYF
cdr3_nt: TGTGCCAGCACAGGGACTGGAAACACCATATATTTT

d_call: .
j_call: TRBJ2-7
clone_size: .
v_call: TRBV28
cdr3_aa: CASSPRSYEQYF
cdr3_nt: TGTGCCAGCAGCCCCCGTTCCTACGAGCAGTACTTC

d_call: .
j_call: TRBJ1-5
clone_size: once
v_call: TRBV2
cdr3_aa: CASTPRTGNQPQHF
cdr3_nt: TGTGCCAGCACCCCGAGGACAGGCAATCAGCCCCAGCATTTT

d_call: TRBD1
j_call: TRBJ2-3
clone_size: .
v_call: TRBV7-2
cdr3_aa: CASSLDRGRDTQYF
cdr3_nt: TGTGCCAGCAGCCTGGACAGGGGACGAGATACGCAGTATTTT

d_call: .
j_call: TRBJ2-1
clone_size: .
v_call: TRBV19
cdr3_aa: CASRATRGPDEQFF
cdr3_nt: TGTGCCAGTAGGGCCACGCGAGGTCCCGATGAGCAGTTCTTC

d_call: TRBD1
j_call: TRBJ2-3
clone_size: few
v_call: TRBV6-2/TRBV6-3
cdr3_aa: CASSYTGTGGRTDTQYF
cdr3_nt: TGTGCCAGCAGTTATACCGGGACAGGGGGCCGGACAGATACGCAGTATTTT

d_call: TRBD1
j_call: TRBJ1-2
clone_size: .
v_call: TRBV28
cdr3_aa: CASLYQGDRVEFYGYTF
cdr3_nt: TGTGCCAGCCTCTACCAAGGGGACAGGGTAGAATTCTATGGCTACACCTTC

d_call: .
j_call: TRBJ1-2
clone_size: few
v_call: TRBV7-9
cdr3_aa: CASSPTDSNYGYTF
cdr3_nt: TGTGCCAGCAGCCCAACTGATTCTAACTATGGCTACACCTTC

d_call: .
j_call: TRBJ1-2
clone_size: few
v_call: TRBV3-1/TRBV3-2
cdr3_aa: CASSQAARGGYTF
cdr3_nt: TGTGCCAGCAGCCAAGCTGCTAGGGGGGGCTACACCTTC

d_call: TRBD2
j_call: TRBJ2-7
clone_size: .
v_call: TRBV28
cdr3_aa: CASSLLAGGVYEQYF
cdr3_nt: TGTGCCAGCAGTTTATTGGCGGGGGGGGTCTACGAGCAGTACTTC

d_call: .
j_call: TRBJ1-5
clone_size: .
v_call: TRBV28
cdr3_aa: CASSRGGNGQPQHF
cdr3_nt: TGTGCCAGCAGTCGGGGGGGGAACGGTCAGCCCCAGCATTTT

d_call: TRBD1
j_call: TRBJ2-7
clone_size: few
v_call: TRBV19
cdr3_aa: CASSIQGAQAYEQYF
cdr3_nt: TGTGCCAGTAGTATCCAGGGGGCCCAAGCTTACGAGCAGTACTTC

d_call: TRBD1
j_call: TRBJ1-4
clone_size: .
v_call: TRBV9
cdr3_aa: CASSLRQGSREKLFF
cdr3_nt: TGTGCCAGCAGCCTTCGACAGGGCTCTAGGGAAAAACTGTTTTTT

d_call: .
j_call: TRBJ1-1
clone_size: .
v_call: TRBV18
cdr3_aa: CASSSFGILGAFF
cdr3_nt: TGTGCCAGCTCATCCTTCGGGATCCTAGGGGCTTTCTTT

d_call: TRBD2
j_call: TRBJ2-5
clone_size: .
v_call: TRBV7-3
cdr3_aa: CASSRGLAPETQYF
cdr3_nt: TGTGCCAGCAGCCGCGGACTAGCTCCAGAGACCCAGTACTTC

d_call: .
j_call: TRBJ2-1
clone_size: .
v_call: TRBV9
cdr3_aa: CASSSSGLPPNEQFF
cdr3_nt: TGTGCCAGCAGCTCCTCGGGACTTCCCCCCAATGAGCAGTTCTTC

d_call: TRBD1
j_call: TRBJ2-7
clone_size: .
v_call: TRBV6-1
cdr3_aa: CASSEVQGDLHKEYF
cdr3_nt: TGTGCCAGCAGTGAAGTTCAGGGGGACCTCCACAAGGAATACTTC

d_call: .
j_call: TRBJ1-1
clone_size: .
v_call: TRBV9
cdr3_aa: CASSVDGEGGTEAFF
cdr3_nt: TGTGCCAGCAGCGTAGATGGGGAAGGCGGGACTGAAGCTTTCTTT

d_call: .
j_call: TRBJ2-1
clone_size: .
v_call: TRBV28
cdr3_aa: CALRGLNEQFF
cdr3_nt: TGTGCCCTACGAGGCCTAAATGAGCAGTTCTTC

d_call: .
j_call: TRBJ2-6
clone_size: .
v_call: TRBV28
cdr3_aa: CASNTGANVLTF
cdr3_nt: TGTGCCAGCAATACTGGGGCCAACGTCCTGACTTTC

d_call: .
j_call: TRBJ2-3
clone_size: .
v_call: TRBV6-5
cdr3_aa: CASSTQYGTDTQYF
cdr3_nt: TGTGCCAGCAGTACCCAGTATGGCACAGATACGCAGTATTTT

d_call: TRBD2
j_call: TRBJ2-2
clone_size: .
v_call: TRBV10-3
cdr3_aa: CAISEKARGARLNTGELFF
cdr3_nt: TGTGCCATCAGTGAGAAGGCGCGGGGGGCGAGATTGAACACCGGGGAGCTGTTTTTT

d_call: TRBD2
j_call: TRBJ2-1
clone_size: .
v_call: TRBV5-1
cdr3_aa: CASSPGLNEQFF
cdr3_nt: TGCGCCAGCAGCCCGGGACTAAATGAGCAGTTCTTC

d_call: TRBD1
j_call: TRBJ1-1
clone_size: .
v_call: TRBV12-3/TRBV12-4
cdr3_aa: CASRPGRGHAFF
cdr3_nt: TGTGCCAGCAGACCTGGCAGGGGGCATGCTTTCTTT

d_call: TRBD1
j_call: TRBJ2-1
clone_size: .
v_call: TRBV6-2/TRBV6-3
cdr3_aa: CASSYLDREIGEQFF
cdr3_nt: TGTGCCAGCAGTTACCTGGACAGGGAGATCGGTGAGCAGTTCTTC

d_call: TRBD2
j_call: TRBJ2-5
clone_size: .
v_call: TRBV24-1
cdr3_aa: CATSGRADFQETQYF
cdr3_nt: TGTGCCACCTCGGGGAGGGCAGACTTCCAAGAGACCCAGTACTTC

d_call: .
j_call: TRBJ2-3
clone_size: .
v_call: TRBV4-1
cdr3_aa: CASSHRLPNTDTQYF
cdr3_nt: TGCGCCAGCAGCCACCGACTACCCAACACAGATACGCAGTATTTT

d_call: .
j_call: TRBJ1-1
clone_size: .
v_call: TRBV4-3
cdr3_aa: CASSQAGRWGAPNTEAFF
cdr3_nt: TGCGCCAGCAGCCAAGCCGGGAGGTGGGGGGCGCCGAACACTGAAGCTTTCTTT

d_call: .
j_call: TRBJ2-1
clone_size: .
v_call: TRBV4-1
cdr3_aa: CASSRDWNEQFF
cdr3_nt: TGCGCCAGCAGCAGGGACTGGAATGAGCAGTTCTTC

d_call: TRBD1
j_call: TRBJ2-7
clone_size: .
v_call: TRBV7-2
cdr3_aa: CASSDPDRGHFAYEQYF
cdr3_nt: TGTGCCAGCAGCGACCCTGACAGGGGGCATTTCGCCTACGAGCAGTACTTC

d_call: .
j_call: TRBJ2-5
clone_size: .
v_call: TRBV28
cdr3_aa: CASSISFMGGGHQETQYF
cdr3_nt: TGTGCCAGCAGTATATCTTTTATGGGCGGGGGACATCAAGAGACCCAGTACTTC

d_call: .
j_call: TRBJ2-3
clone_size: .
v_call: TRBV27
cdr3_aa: CASTFVGGSTDTQYF
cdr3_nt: TGTGCCAGCACCTTCGTCGGGGGTAGCACAGATACGCAGTATTTT

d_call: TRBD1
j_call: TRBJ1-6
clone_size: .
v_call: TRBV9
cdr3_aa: CASSETGVGKGSPLHF
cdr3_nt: TGTGCCAGCAGCGAGACAGGGGTCGGCAAGGGTTCACCCCTCCACTTT

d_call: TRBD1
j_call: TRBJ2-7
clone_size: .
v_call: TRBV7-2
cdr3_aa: CASTLDRGIEQYF
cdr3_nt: TGTGCCAGCACCTTAGACAGGGGAATCGAGCAGTACTTC

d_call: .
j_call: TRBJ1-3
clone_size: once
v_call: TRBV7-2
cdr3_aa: CASSLTATGNTIYF
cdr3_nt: TGTGCCAGCAGCCTGACAGCAACTGGAAACACCATATATTTT

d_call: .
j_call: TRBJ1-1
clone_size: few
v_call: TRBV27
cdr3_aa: CASSFSRGVGNTEAFF
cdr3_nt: TGTGCCAGCAGTTTCTCCAGGGGCGTCGGGAACACTGAAGCTTTCTTT

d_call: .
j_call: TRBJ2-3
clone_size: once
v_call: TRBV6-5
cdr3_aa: CASSREPEGDTQYF
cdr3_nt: TGTGCCAGCAGCCGGGAACCGGAGGGAGATACGCAGTATTTT

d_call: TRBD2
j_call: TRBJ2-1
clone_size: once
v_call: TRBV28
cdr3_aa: CASSSGGGRNEQFF
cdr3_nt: TGTGCCAGCAGTTCGGGAGGGGGGAGGAATGAGCAGTTCTTC

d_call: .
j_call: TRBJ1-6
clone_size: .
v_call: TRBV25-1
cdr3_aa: CASSRGGRSYNSPLHF
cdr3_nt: TGTGCCAGCAGTCGGGGGGGCAGGTCCTATAATTCACCCCTCCACTTT

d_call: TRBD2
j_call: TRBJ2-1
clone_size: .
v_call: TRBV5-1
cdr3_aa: CASSPRLAGLYNEQFF
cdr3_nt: TGCGCCAGCAGCCCCAGGCTAGCGGGTCTTTACAATGAGCAGTTCTTC

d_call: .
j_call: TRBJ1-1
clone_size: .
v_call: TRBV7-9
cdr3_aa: CASSLLQPINTEAFF
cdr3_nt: TGTGCCAGCAGCTTACTACAGCCGATAAACACTGAAGCTTTCTTT